The 8 T cell receptor beta chains listed next were all sequenced from one sample in a study of blood T cells in healthy people across ages. Primed by a sample-barcoded 5' primer and a J-beta primer mix, a second PCR proceeded for about 7 to 12 cycles. TCRdb reprocessed the 5' RACE reads with MiXCR, giving one entry per CDR3 protein. The data show 1 million to 1.2 million distinct CDR3 sequences, about two fifths seen once. The sample was blood. The receptors derive from a man aged 18-30 years in good health.

Only a few counts were recorded for this clonotype. The chain employs TRBV20-1 and TRBJ2-5, with TRBD1 matching 8 bases. This CDR3 spans 12 amino acids. CDR1 is DFQATT and CDR2 is SNEGSKA in the germline V gene (reference sequence). The V gene end was trimmed by 2 bases and the J gene end by 4 bases; junction bases not matched to a gene: 0. The CDR3 DNA follows: TGCAGTGCTAGACAGGGGGCAGAGACCCAGTACTTC. Encoded protein: CSARQGAETQYF.

This clonotype has ten or more counts. V gene TRBV29-1 combines with J gene TRBJ1-2, with a weak D call TRBD1 (5 bases). Germline lookup yields CDR1 SQVTM and CDR2 ANQGSEA. CDR3 size: 13 residues. V was clipped by 6 bases and J by 6 bases, with 17 bases between them. CDR3 coding DNA: TGCAGCGTCCTGACAGCCAGTAAGGATGGCTACACCTTC. Amino acid sequence: CSVLTASKDGYTF. The entire variable domain, with the rest obtained from reference TRBV29-1 and TRBJ1-2, is as follows: SAVISQKPSRDICQRGTSLTIQCQVDSQVTMMFWYRQQPGQSLTLIATANQGSEATYESGFVIDKFPISRPNLTFSTLTVSNMSPEDSSIYLCSVLTASKDGYTFGSGTRLTVV.

V gene TRBV9 combines with J gene TRBJ2-7; TRBD1 agrees at 10 bases. Germline CDR1 is SGDLS and CDR2 is YYNGEE. The CDR3 is made up of 13 amino acids. V shed 2 bases and J 5 bases; nucleotides not matched to a gene: 1. This CDR3 is CASSVGTGDEQYF. The CDR3 region has the DNA TGTGCCAGCAGCGTCGGGACAGGGGACGAGCAGTACTTC.

This clonotype has just a few counts. The chain carries TRBV15 and TRBJ2-7; D is possibly TRBD1 or TRBD2 (5 bases each). The J call may be in error: the DNA end matches TRBJ2-5 better. The CDR3 is made up of 14 amino acids. Germline V gene sequence: CDR1 LNHNV, CDR2 YYDKDF (reference sequence). The CDR3 nucleotides read TGTGCCACCAGCACCCGGGGCTACGAGGGGACCCAGTACTTC. As protein: CATSTRGYEGTQYF.

This clonotype was recorded a few times. This sequence joins TRBV7-2 and TRBJ2-7; a weak D match, TRBD1 (5 bases). This CDR3 region has 13 residues. Per germline, CDR1 SGHTA and CDR2 FQGNSA. Trimming took 4 bases from V and 2 from J, leaving 9 bases between them. CDR3 nucleotide sequence: TGTGCCAGCAGCTCGACAGTGACCTACGAGCAGTACTTC. As protein: CASSSTVTYEQYF.

The chain recombines TRBV12-3 or TRBV12-4 with TRBJ1-5; D remains unclear. The CDR3 consists of 13 residues. V was trimmed by 1 base and J by 5 bases, leaving 6 bases between them. CDR3 in DNA: TGTGCCAGCAGTTTAGATACGCATCAGCCCCAGCATTTT. It yields the protein CASSLDTHQPQHF.

The J gene is TRBJ2-4, the V gene TRBV18; tentative D call: TRBD1 (5 bases). CDR1 is KGHSH, CDR2 LQKENI, per germline. This CDR3 contains 17 residues. The ends were cut back, 0 bases at V and 0 bases at J, with 12 bases in the middle. The CDR3 spells CASSPPSQGIAKNIQYF. DNA for the CDR3: TGTGCCAGCTCACCACCCTCCCAGGGAATAGCCAAAAACATTCAGTACTTC.

V is TRBV7-2 and J is TRBJ2-3; TRBD2 agrees at 8 bases. CDR1 is SGHTA, CDR2 FQGNSA, per germline. The CDR3 is made up of 17 amino acids. V lost 5 bases to trimming and J lost 2 bases; unmatched junction nucleotides: 12. In nucleotides, the CDR3 is TGTGCCAGCAGCCTCCGGGGGGGAAAGCGGTTCACAGATACGCAGTATTTT. Protein product: CASSLRGGKRFTDTQYF.